These T cell receptor beta chains were read from a single sample in a study of T cell responses to AZD1222 COVID-19 vaccine. Sequencing was performed with immunoSEQ multiplex PCR; in TCRdb, only in-frame clones are kept and a portion is missing. The repertoire consists of roughly 120,000 clones, with around 90% occurring once and the leading ten covering 7.8%. Specimen: peripheral blood, collected on day 0 of AZD1222 vaccination. These receptors were collected from an adult in good health. CDR3s leave out the opening cysteine and the closing phenylalanine or tryptophan. The order of the fields is V gene, D gene, CDR3 protein. A D gene is named only where the DNA matches it firmly.

V: TRBV28; D: TRBD1; CDR3: ASNPGQAATEAF
V: TRBV27; D: TRBD2; CDR3: ASSLSLATSGEETQY
V: TRBV7-2; D: .; CDR3: ASSQTQTLHTQY
V: TRBV7-8; D: .; CDR3: ASSGRGNTEAF
V: TRBV11-3; D: .; CDR3: ASRITAGPGLEAF
V: TRBV11-2; D: .; CDR3: ASSPRNNEQF
V: TRBV9; D: TRBD1; CDR3: ASSTRQGNSPLH
V: TRBV7-8; D: .; CDR3: ASSEKSGRWNTEAF
V: TRBV19; D: TRBD1; CDR3: ASSPGTGGETQY
V: TRBV6-6; D: TRBD2; CDR3: ASRSSGGQETQY
V: TRBV6-5; D: .; CDR3: ASSYSRFISGNTIY